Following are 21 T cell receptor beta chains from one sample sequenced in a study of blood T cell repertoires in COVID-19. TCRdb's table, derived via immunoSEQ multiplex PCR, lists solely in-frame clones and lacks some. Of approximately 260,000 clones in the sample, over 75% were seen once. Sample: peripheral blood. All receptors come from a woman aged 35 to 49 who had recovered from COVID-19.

The CDR3 sequence is CASSLSGETQYF. As DNA, the CDR3 is TGTGCCAGCAGCTTAAGCGGCGAGACCCAGTACTTC. This chain connects TRBV7-2 to TRBJ2-5; possibly TRBD2 for D (5 bases). The germline gives CDR1 SGHTA, CDR2 FQGNSA. Trimming stripped 2 bases from V and 5 bases from J, with 6 bases between. CDR3 length: 12 amino acids.

In DNA form, the CDR3 reads TGTGCCACCAGTGATAGGAGGACGTTGGGTCAGCCCCAGCATTTT. Amino acid sequence: CATSDRRTLGQPQHF. This sequence joins TRBV24-1 and TRBJ1-5; D unclear. Germline V gene lookup returns CDR1 KGHDR and CDR2 SFDVKD. Trimming shortened V by 3 bases and J by 6 bases, and 14 bases separated the two germline ends. CDR3 size: 15 residues.

CDR3 bases: TGTGCCAGCAGTTCCGGCATAGCTGTTGGCACAGATACGCAGTATTTT. The encoded protein is CASSSGIAVGTDTQYF. The chain has TRBV6-2 or TRBV6-3 and TRBJ2-3; D call uncertain. CDR3 length: 16 amino acids. The germline V gene encodes CDR1 MNHEY and CDR2 SVGEGT. Deletions cut 4 bases from V and 1 base from J, with 15 bases between.

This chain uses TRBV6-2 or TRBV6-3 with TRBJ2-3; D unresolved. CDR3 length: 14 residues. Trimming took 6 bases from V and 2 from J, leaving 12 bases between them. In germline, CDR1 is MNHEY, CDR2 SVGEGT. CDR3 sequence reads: CASSLTPYTDTQYF. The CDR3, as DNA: TGTGCCAGCAGCTTGACACCATACACAGATACGCAGTATTTT.

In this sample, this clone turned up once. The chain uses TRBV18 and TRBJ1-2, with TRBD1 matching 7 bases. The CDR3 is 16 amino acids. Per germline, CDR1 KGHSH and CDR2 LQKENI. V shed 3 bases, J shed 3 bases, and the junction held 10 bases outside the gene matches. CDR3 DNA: TGTGCCAGCTCACCCCGGCTCTGGACAGGACACTATGGCTACACCTTC. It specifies CASSPRLWTGHYGYTF.

The CDR3 DNA sequence: TGTGCCAGCAGCTTGGGGGGGACTAGCGGGTCGTACGAGCAGTACTTC. It translates to CASSLGGTSGSYEQYF. V gene TRBV5-4 combines with J gene TRBJ2-7; TRBD2 matches at 12 bases. The germline V gene has CDR1 SGHNT and CDR2 YYREEE (reference sequence). This CDR3 comprises 16 residues. V shed 0 bases, J shed 4 bases, and the junction held 5 bases outside the gene matches.

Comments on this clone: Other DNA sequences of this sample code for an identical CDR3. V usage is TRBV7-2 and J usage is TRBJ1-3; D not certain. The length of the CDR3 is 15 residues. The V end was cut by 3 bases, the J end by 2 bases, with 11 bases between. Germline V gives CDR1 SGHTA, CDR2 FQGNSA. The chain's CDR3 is CASSLAGGTGNTIYF. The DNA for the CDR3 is TGTGCCAGCAGCTTGGCAGGTGGAACTGGAAACACCATATATTTT.

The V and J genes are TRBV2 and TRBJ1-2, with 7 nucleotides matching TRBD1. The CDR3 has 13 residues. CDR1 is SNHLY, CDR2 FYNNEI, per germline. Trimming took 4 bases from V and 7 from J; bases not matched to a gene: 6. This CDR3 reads CASSGQGKGGYTF. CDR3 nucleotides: TGTGCCAGCAGTGGACAGGGTAAAGGTGGCTACACCTTC. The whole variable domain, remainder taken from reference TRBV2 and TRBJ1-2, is EPEVTQTPSHQVTQMGQEVILRCVPISNHLYFYWYRQILGQKVEFLVSFYNNEISEKSEIFDDQFSVERPDGSNFTLKIRSTKLEDSAMYFCASSGQGKGGYTFGSGTRLTVV.

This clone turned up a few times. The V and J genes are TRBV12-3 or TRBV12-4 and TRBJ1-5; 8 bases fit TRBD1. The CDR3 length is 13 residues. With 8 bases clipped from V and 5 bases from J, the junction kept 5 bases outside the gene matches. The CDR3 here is CASGQGAHQPQHF. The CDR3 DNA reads TGTGCCAGCGGACAGGGAGCGCATCAGCCCCAGCATTTT.

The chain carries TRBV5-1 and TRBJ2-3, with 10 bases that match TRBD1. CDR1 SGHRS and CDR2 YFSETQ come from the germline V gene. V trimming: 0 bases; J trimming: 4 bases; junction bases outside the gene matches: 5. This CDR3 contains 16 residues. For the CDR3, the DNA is TGCGCCAGCAGCTTGGACGGGACAGGGGAATCAGATACGCAGTATTTT. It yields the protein CASSLDGTGESDTQYF.

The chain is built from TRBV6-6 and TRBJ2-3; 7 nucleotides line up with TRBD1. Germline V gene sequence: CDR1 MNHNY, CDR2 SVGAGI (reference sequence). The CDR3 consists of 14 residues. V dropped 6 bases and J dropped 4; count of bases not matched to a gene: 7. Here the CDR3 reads CASRYRGAADTQYF. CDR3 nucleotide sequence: TGTGCCAGCAGGTACAGGGGTGCGGCAGATACGCAGTATTTT.

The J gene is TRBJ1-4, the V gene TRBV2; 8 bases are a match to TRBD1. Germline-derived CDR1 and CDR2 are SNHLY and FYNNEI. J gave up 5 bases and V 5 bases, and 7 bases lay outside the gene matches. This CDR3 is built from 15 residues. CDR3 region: CASSKDRERNEKLFF. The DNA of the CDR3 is TGTGCCAGCAGTAAGGACAGGGAGCGAAATGAAAAACTGTTTTTT.

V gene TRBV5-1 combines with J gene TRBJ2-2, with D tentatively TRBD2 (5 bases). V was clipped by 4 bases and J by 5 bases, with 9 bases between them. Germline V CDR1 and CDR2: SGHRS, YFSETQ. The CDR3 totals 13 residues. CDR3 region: CASSGESTGELFF. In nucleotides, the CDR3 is TGCGCCAGCAGCGGGGAGTCTACCGGGGAGCTGTTTTTT.

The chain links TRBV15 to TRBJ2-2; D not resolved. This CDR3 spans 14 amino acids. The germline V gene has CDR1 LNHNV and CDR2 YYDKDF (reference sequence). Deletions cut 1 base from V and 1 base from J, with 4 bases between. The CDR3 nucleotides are TGTGCCACCAGCAGAGCAGAGAACACCGGGGAGCTGTTTTTT. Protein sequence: CATSRAENTGELFF.

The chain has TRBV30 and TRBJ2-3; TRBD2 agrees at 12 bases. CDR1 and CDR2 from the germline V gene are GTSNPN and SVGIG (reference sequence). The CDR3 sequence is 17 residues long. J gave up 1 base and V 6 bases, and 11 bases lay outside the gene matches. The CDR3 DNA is TGTGCCTGCACCACGACTAGCGGGAGAGCGGGCACAGATACGCAGTATTTT. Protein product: CACTTTSGRAGTDTQYF.

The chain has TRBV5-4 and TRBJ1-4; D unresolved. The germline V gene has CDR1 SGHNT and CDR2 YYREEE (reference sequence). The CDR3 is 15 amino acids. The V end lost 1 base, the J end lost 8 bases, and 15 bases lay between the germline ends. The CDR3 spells CASSLSLEVGEKLFF. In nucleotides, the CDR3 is TGTGCCAGCAGCTTGTCGCTTGAGGTTGGCGAAAAACTGTTTTTT.

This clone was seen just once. The CDR3 DNA is TGTGCCAGTAGATCACAGGGGGCATCTTATGGCTACACCTTC. Protein sequence: CASRSQGASYGYTF. V usage is TRBV19 and J usage is TRBJ1-2; TRBD1 agrees at 9 bases. Germline V gene sequence: CDR1 LNHDA, CDR2 SQIVND (reference sequence). Trimming removed 6 bases from V and 5 bases from J; junction bases left unmatched: 7. CDR3 length: 14 amino acids. The whole variable domain, filled in from reference TRBV19 and TRBJ1-2, reads DGGITQSPKYLFRKEGQNVTLSCEQNLNHDAMYWYRQDPGQGLRLIYYSQIVNDFQKGDIAEGYSVSREKKESFPLTVTSAQKNPTAFYLCASRSQGASYGYTFGSGTRLTVV.

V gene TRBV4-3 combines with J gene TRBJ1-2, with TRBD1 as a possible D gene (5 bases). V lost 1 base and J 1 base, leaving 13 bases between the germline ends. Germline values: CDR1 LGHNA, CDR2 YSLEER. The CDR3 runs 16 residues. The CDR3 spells CASSQGTGTHNYGYTF. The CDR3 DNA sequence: TGCGCCAGCAGCCAAGGTACGGGGACTCATAACTATGGCTACACCTTC.

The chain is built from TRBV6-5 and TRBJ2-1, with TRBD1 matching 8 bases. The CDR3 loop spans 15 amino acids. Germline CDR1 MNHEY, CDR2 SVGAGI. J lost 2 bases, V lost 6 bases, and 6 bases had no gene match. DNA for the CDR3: TGTGCCAGCAGGATTGGACAGGGAGCCTACAATGAGCAGTTCTTC. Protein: CASRIGQGAYNEQFF.

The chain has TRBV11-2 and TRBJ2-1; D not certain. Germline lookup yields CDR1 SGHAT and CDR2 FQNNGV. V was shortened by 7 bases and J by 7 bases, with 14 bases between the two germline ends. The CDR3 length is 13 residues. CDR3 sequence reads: CASTPESANEQFF. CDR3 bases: TGTGCCAGCACCCCCGAATCTGCGAATGAGCAGTTCTTC.

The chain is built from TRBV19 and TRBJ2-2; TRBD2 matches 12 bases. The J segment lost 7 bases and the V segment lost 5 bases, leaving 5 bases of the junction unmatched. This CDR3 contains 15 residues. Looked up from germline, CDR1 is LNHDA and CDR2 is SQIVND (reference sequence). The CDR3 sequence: CASSPRTSGNGELFF. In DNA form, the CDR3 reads TGTGCCAGTAGTCCCCGGACTAGCGGGAACGGGGAGCTGTTTTTT.